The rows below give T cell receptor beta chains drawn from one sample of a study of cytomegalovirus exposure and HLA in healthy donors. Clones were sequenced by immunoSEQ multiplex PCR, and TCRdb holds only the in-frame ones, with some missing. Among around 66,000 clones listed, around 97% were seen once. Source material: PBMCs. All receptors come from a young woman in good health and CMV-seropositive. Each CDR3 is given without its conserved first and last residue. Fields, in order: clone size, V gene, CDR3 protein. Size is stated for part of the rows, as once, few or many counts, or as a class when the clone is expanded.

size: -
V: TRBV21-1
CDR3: ASSKYRGERSGELF

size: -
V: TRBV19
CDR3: ASSTGLTTEAF

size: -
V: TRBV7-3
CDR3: ASSLRGEGNTIY

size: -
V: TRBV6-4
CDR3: ASSDSGLAVTDTQY

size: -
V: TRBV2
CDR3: ASSAQGSGY

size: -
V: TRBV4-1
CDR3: ASSQRGIGANVLT

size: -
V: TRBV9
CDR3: ASSVGDPGAGANVLT

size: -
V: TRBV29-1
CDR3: SALGEGSWNLANEQF

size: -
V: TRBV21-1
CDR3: ASSLRAGYEQY

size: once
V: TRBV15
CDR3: ATGESGTSYNEQF

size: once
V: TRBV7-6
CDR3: ASSLFRGRGYEQY

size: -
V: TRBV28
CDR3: ASNPHEGAPSNQPQH

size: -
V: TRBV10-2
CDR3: ASSVTAGAPNSYEQY

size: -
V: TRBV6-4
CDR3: ASSDSPFQGDRTF

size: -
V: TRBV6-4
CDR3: ASSDGPVSLQGQATDTQY

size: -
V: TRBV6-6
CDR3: ASSYGQGDGYT

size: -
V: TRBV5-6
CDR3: ASSLERGRGAASDQQY

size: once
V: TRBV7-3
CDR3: ASSPTSGRMSSYNEQF

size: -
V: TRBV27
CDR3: ASSPGTGRPGELF